These T cell receptor beta chains were read from a single sample in a study of cytomegalovirus exposure and HLA in healthy donors. Measured with immunoSEQ multiplex PCR; TCRdb has only the in-frame clones, and not every one. The sample has 150,000 to 200,000 clones, 81% seen once. Sequencing input: PBMCs. These receptors were obtained from a woman aged 25 to 39 in good health and CMV-seronegative. CDR3s include the opening cysteine and the closing phenylalanine or tryptophan. D genes are given only for firm matches. Rows give clone size only sometimes, using once, few, many, or a class for an expanded clone.

>TRBV29-1|-|-|TRBJ2-7
CSVEELGHSEQYF
TGCAGCGTCGAAGAATTAGGACACTCCGAGCAGTACTTC
>TRBV2|-|-|TRBJ2-7
CASTRDTSYEQYF
TGTGCCAGCACCCGGGACACTTCCTACGAGCAGTACTTC
>TRBV19|-|-|TRBJ2-7
CASSRRSDSYEQYF
TGTGCCAGTAGTAGGCGCAGCGACTCCTACGAGCAGTACTTC
>TRBV7-2|TRBD1|-|TRBJ2-7
CASSPRGGTGVVEQYF
TGTGCCAGCAGCCCCCGGGGGGGGACAGGGGTCGTCGAGCAGTACTTC
>TRBV27|-|-|TRBJ2-6
CASKNQGSGANGLTF
TGTGCCAGCAAAAATCAGGGGTCCGGGGCCAACGGCCTGACTTTC
>TRBV18|-|-|TRBJ1-3
CASSPDRSGNTIYF
TGTGCCAGCTCACCAGACAGGTCTGGAAACACCATATATTTT
>TRBV6-6|TRBD1|-|TRBJ2-7
CATGTGYEQYF
TGTGCCACCGGGACAGGCTACGAGCAGTACTTC
>TRBV19|-|-|TRBJ2-2
CASSLHTGELFF
TGTGCCAGTAGTCTTCACACCGGGGAGCTGTTTTTT
>TRBV9|-|-|TRBJ2-5
CASSVGAVVEETQYF
TGTGCCAGCAGCGTAGGTGCGGTTGTGGAAGAGACCCAGTACTTC
>TRBV27|TRBD1|once|TRBJ1-1
CASSLGQGGTEAFF
TGTGCCAGCAGTTTAGGACAGGGTGGCACTGAAGCTTTCTTT
>TRBV4-1|-|-|TRBJ2-3
CASSPTQDTDTQYF
TGCGCCAGCAGCCCGACACAGGACACAGATACGCAGTATTTT
>TRBV6-5|TRBD1|-|TRBJ2-7
CASSTGTGVTYEQYF
TGTGCCAGCAGTACCGGGACAGGGGTCACCTACGAGCAGTACTTC
>TRBV7-6|TRBD2|-|TRBJ2-2
CASSPLSGGSNTGELFF
TGTGCCAGCAGCCCACTATCGGGGGGGTCGAACACCGGGGAGCTGTTTTTT
>TRBV6-4|TRBD2|-|TRBJ2-3
CASSEGLAGEFDTQYF
TGTGCCAGCAGTGAAGGGCTAGCGGGAGAGTTTGATACGCAGTATTTT
>TRBV10-3|-|-|TRBJ1-1
CAIDRSGSNTEAFF
TGTGCCATCGACAGGTCGGGGAGTAACACTGAAGCTTTCTTT
>TRBV7-2|-|-|TRBJ1-2
CASAGQGPRGYGYTF
TGTGCCTCCGCTGGGCAGGGGCCAAGGGGCTATGGCTACACCTTC
>TRBV29-1|TRBD1|-|TRBJ1-3
CSGGTAGNTIYF
TGCAGCGGTGGGACAGCTGGAAACACCATATATTTT
>TRBV27|TRBD1|-|TRBJ1-1
CASSRQGPSNTEAFF
TGTGCCAGCAGCCGACAGGGACCTTCAAACACTGAAGCTTTCTTT
>TRBV11-2|-|few|TRBJ2-1
CASSYAQGPGNEQFF
TGTGCCAGCAGCTACGCACAGGGCCCAGGCAATGAGCAGTTCTTC
>TRBV18|-|-|TRBJ1-5
CASSPSRDQPQHF
TGTGCCAGCTCACCAAGCAGGGATCAGCCCCAGCATTTT
>TRBV9|-|-|TRBJ1-2
CASSTQQGPANYGYTF
TGTGCCAGCAGCACCCAACAGGGCCCCGCTAACTATGGCTACACCTTC
>TRBV2|TRBD1|-|TRBJ1-2
CASSSGDRIYGYTF
TGTGCCAGCAGTTCTGGGGACAGAATCTATGGCTACACCTTC
>TRBV6-6|-|-|TRBJ2-7
CASSYSRGTYEQYF
TGTGCCAGCAGTTACTCCCGGGGTACCTACGAGCAGTACTTC
>TRBV28|TRBD1|-|TRBJ1-1
CASRITGGITEAFF
TGTGCCAGCAGAATCACAGGGGGCATCACTGAAGCTTTCTTT
>TRBV15|-|-|TRBJ2-7
CATSRGDRLGVSNYEQYF
TGTGCCACCAGCAGAGGTGACAGGCTGGGGGTCTCCAACTACGAGCAGTACTTC
>TRBV5-6|TRBD1|-|TRBJ2-1
CASSFGTGVNNEQFF
TGTGCCAGCAGCTTCGGGACAGGGGTTAACAATGAGCAGTTCTTC
>TRBV6-5|-|-|TRBJ2-7
CASSYGHDYEQYF
TGTGCCAGCAGTTACGGGCATGACTACGAGCAGTACTTC
>TRBV28|TRBD2|-|TRBJ2-6
CASSFGGAGISGANVLTF
TGTGCCAGCAGTTTCGGGGGGGCAGGGATCTCTGGGGCCAACGTCCTGACTTTC
>TRBV2|TRBD1|once|TRBJ1-2
CASRQGAGYGYTF
TGTGCCAGCCGACAGGGGGCAGGGTATGGCTACACCTTC
>TRBV5-1|-|once|TRBJ2-5
CASSPYQETQYF
TGCGCCAGCAGCCCTTACCAAGAGACCCAGTACTTC
>TRBV4-3|TRBD2|once|TRBJ2-2
CASSHLAGGNGELFF
TGCGCCAGCAGCCATTTAGCGGGAGGGAACGGGGAGCTGTTTTTT
>TRBV18|-|-|TRBJ2-3
CASSAGQPGSTDTQYF
TGTGCCAGCTCAGCCGGACAGCCCGGGAGCACAGATACGCAGTATTTT
>TRBV5-1|TRBD1|-|TRBJ1-3
CASSPVRQGTGNTIYF
TGCGCCAGCAGCCCTGTTAGACAGGGAACTGGAAACACCATATATTTT
>TRBV7-2|TRBD1|few|TRBJ2-1
CASSYSSGTAYNEQFF
TGTGCCAGCAGCTACTCCTCCGGGACAGCCTACAATGAGCAGTTCTTC
>TRBV11-2|TRBD1|-|TRBJ1-2
CASSPGQGGGYTF
TGTGCCAGCAGCCCAGGACAGGGGGGCGGCTACACCTTC
>TRBV11-2|-|-|TRBJ2-3
CASSTYSTDTQYF
TGTGCCAGCAGCACCTATAGCACAGATACGCAGTATTTT
>TRBV11-3|TRBD1|few|TRBJ1-2
CASSQQGAPVYGYTF
TGTGCCAGCAGCCAGCAGGGGGCGCCGGTCTATGGCTACACCTTC
>TRBV30|-|-|TRBJ1-2
CAWSAMDSWLGYGYTF
TGTGCCTGGAGTGCGATGGACAGCTGGCTAGGCTATGGCTACACCTTC
>TRBV5-6|TRBD1|-|TRBJ1-3
CATNRGESSGNTIYF
TGTGCCACAAACAGGGGAGAGAGCTCTGGAAACACCATATATTTT
>TRBV7-9|-|-|TRBJ1-2
CASSLARAYGYTF
TGTGCCAGCAGCTTAGCCAGGGCGTATGGCTACACCTTC
>TRBV9|TRBD2|-|TRBJ2-3
CASSSTSGRFVDTQYF
TGTGCCAGCAGCTCAACTAGCGGGAGGTTTGTAGATACGCAGTATTTT
>TRBV29-1|-|-|TRBJ2-3
CSVEGQVKTDTQYF
TGCAGCGTTGAAGGCCAGGTAAAAACAGATACGCAGTATTTT
>TRBV27|TRBD1|-|TRBJ2-7
CASRMTGGHEQYF
TGTGCCAGCAGAATGACAGGGGGCCACGAGCAGTACTTC
>TRBV27|TRBD2|-|TRBJ2-3
CASSQWGLAGGTRTDTQYF
TGTGCCAGCAGTCAATGGGGACTAGCGGGAGGGACCCGCACAGATACGCAGTATTTT
>TRBV28|TRBD1|-|TRBJ1-2
CASSLYTGGSYGYTF
TGTGCCAGCAGTTTATACACAGGGGGGAGCTATGGCTACACCTTC
>TRBV4-1|TRBD2|-|TRBJ2-3
CASSQGATSGGETDTQYF
TGCGCCAGCAGCCAAGGGGCCACTAGCGGGGGAGAAACAGATACGCAGTATTTT
>TRBV5-1|TRBD1|few|TRBJ2-7
CASSPGQGTDEQYF
TGCGCCAGCAGCCCCGGACAGGGGACCGACGAGCAGTACTTC
>TRBV5-4|-|-|TRBJ1-2
CASSSLQGGDYGYTF
TGTGCCAGCAGCTCCCTACAGGGTGGAGACTATGGCTACACCTTC
>TRBV4-3|-|-|TRBJ2-7
CASSQEVQTGTHEQYF
TGCGCCAGCAGCCAAGAGGTTCAAACAGGGACCCACGAGCAGTACTTC